The 12 T cell receptor beta chains below come from one sample, sequenced in a study of shared clonotypes between healthy human individuals. Profiling relied on immunoSEQ multiplex PCR, and the TCRdb table lists in-frame clones only, not all of them. This repertoire shows roughly 720,000 clones, about 90% found once; its top ten account for more than 30%. The sequenced sample consisted of memory CD8+ T cells from PBMCs. The subset is: CD45RO+ cells pooled with CCR7-negative TemRA cells. The source of these receptors is a young man in good health. Some clones in this sample may be carry-over from other donors' samples.

This rearrangement joins TRBV4-1 to TRBJ1-5, with D tentatively TRBD1 (5 bases). V shed 1 base and J shed 0 bases, with 13 bases lying between them. The germline gives CDR1 MGHRA, CDR2 YSYEKL. CDR3 length equals 17 residues. CDR3 in amino acids: CASSQVGGSYSNQPQHF. The DNA of the CDR3 is TGCGCCAGCAGCCAAGTTGGGGGGAGCTATAGCAATCAGCCCCAGCATTTT.

J is TRBJ1-1 and V is TRBV4-1, with D hard to call. This CDR3 region has 15 residues. The V gene's germline CDR1 is MGHRA and CDR2 YSYEKL. V lost 1 base and J 4 bases, leaving 13 bases between the germline ends. CDR3 sequence (DNA): TGCGCCAGCAGCCAAGTGGGCCCAGTGAGCACTGAAGCTTTCTTT. Translation: CASSQVGPVSTEAFF.

The sample holds a few counts of this clone. The genes are TRBV29-1 and TRBJ1-1; TRBD1 is a possible D gene (6 bases). With 5 bases removed from V and 0 bases from J, the gap between germline ends came to 13 bases. This CDR3 region has 14 residues. Germline V gene lookup returns CDR1 SQVTM and CDR2 ANQGSEA. CDR3 nucleotide sequence: TGCAGCGTTTCTGGGACACCTTTGAACACTGAAGCTTTCTTT. Protein sequence: CSVSGTPLNTEAFF. Full variable domain (missing parts from reference TRBV29-1 and TRBJ1-1): SAVISQKPSRDICQRGTSLTIQCQVDSQVTMMFWYRQQPGQSLTLIATANQGSEATYESGFVIDKFPISRPNLTFSTLTVSNMSPEDSSIYLCSVSGTPLNTEAFFGQGTRLTVV.

The V and J genes are TRBV15 and TRBJ2-1; 11 positions agree with TRBD2. CDR1 and CDR2 (germline): LNHNV, YYDKDF (reference sequence). V dropped 1 base and J dropped 6; count of bases not matched to a gene: 5. CDR3 size: 16 residues. The CDR3: CATSRALAGGFNEQFF. The CDR3 nucleotides read TGTGCCACCAGCAGAGCGCTAGCGGGAGGCTTCAATGAGCAGTTCTTC.

A single count supports this clone. The chain uses TRBV5-1 and TRBJ2-5; possible D gene TRBD2, 7 bases. The CDR3 runs 15 residues. The germline V gene encodes CDR1 SGHRS and CDR2 YFSETQ. Trimming took 1 base from V and 1 from J, leaving 11 bases between them. The CDR3 region is CASSLRGGSQETQYF. CDR3 in DNA: TGCGCCAGCAGCTTGAGGGGGGGTAGCCAAGAGACCCAGTACTTC.

This sequence joins TRBV9 and TRBJ2-6; no clear D gene. Trimming took off 3 bases at V and 1 base at J, with 5 bases between the two ends. CDR1 is SGDLS and CDR2 is YYNGEE in the germline V gene. The CDR3 extends over 14 amino acids. The CDR3 DNA reads as TGTGCCAGCAGCGCAAGGTCTGGGGCCAACGTCCTGACTTTC. The encoded protein is CASSARSGANVLTF.

The V and J genes are TRBV7-9 and TRBJ2-1, with D unresolved. The CDR3 totals 14 residues. V dropped 0 bases and J dropped 2 bases, with 5 bases sitting between them. Germline-derived CDR1 and CDR2 are SEHNR and FQNEAQ (reference sequence). The CDR3 DNA reads as TGTGCCAGCAGCTTAGCCGCCCCCTACAATGAGCAGTTCTTC. Protein product: CASSLAAPYNEQFF.

The genes are TRBV15 and TRBJ2-1; 12 bases are shared with TRBD2. There are 16 residues in the CDR3. Germline assignment: CDR1 LNHNV and CDR2 YYDKDF (reference sequence). V lost 5 bases, J lost 6 bases, and 8 bases stayed unmatched. CDR3 loop: CATSSSGRAVVNEQFF. CDR3 in DNA: TGTGCCACCAGCTCTAGCGGGAGGGCGGTTGTCAATGAGCAGTTCTTC.

The chain carries TRBV15 and TRBJ1-5; a possible D gene is TRBD1 (5 bases). Germline V gene lookup returns CDR1 LNHNV and CDR2 YYDKDF (reference sequence). Trimming left V 4 bases short and J 0 bases short, with 10 bases between. The CDR3 has 15 amino acids. CDR3: CATSTGGGSNQPQHF. The CDR3 DNA reads as TGTGCCACCAGCACCGGGGGGGGTAGCAATCAGCCCCAGCATTTT.

J is TRBJ2-3 and V is TRBV13; no clear D. CDR3 length: 12 residues. Germline values: CDR1 PRHDT, CDR2 FYEKMQ (reference sequence). Trimming stripped 3 bases from V and 3 bases from J, with 4 bases between. In DNA form, the CDR3 reads TGTGCCAGCAGCTTTGAAACAGATACGCAGTATTTT. Translation: CASSFETDTQYF.

The chain has TRBV19 and TRBJ1-1, with D possibly matching TRBD1 (5 bases). The V end lost 6 bases, the J end lost 4 bases, and 12 bases lay between the germline ends. The germline V gene has CDR1 LNHDA and CDR2 SQIVND (reference sequence). The CDR3 is made up of 13 amino acids. CDR3 coding DNA: TGTGCCAGTAGGGTCGGTGGGGGCACTGAAGCTTTCTTT. Translation: CASRVGGGTEAFF.

This clone was picked up a small number of times. Other nucleotide sequences from this sample produce the same CDR3. The DNA of the CDR3 is TGTGCCAGCAGTCCCGGACTAGCGGGAGTTGGAGATACGCAGTATTTT. Translation gives CASSPGLAGVGDTQYF. J is TRBJ2-3 and V is TRBV27; 13 nucleotides match TRBD2. The CDR3 is 16 amino acids. J lost 5 bases, V lost 5 bases, and 7 bases had no gene match. Germline V CDR1 and CDR2: MNHEY, SMNVEV (reference sequence).